This T cell receptor (beta chain) was sequenced in a study of blood T cell repertoires in COVID-19. This clone was counted once. As processed by the authors: For nucleated cells, counts were estimated from reference gene primer amplification. Sequenced by immunoSEQ multiplex PCR; TCRdb stores in-frame clones only, minus some. The D gene and trimming were derived from the DNA, and the V and J assignments and clone size from that table. Here the sample spans about 170,000 clones, around 82% being singletons. CDR1 and CDR2 from the germline V gene are LGHNA and YNFKEQ. Trimming removed 0 bases from V and 4 bases from J, with 9 bases in between. The CDR3 is made up of 14 amino acids.

The chain couples TRBV4-2 to TRBJ1-2, with D possibly TRBD1 on 5 matching bases. This sequence originates from a man older than 75 with COVID-19, enrolled during active disease. Sequencing input: peripheral blood. The CDR3 nucleotides are TGTGCCAGCAGCCAAGATCAGACAGTCTATGGCTACACCTTC. Residues: CASSQDQTVYGYTF.